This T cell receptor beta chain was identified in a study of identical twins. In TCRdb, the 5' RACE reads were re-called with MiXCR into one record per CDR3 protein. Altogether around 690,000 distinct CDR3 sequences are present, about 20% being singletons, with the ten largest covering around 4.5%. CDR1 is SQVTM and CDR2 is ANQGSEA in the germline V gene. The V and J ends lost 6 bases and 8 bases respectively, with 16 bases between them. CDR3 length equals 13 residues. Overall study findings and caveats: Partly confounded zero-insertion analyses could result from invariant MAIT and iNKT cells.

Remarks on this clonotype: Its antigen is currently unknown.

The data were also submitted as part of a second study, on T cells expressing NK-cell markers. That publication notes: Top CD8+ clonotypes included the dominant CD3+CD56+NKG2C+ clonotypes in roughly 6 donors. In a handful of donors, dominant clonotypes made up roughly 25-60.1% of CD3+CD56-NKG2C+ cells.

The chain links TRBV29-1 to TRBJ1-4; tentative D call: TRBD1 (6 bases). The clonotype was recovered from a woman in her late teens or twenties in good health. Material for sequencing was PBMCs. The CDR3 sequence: CSVGQPSREKLFF. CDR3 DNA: TGCAGCGTCGGACAGCCATCGCGGGAAAAACTGTTTTTT.